This T cell receptor (beta chain) was recorded in a study of identical twins. MiXCR was run by TCRdb on the 5' RACE reads, yielding one entry per CDR3 protein. Here the sample spans 1.5 million to 2 million distinct CDR3 sequences, about 31% being singletons. Findings and caveats of the study: Researchers reported weaker excess twin sharing in beta out-of-frame sequences.

This CDR3 is 13 amino acids long. V was clipped by 6 bases and J by 4 bases, with 12 bases between them. CDR1 is DFQATT and CDR2 is SNEGSKA in the germline V gene (reference sequence). All donors were healthy Caucasians. This clonotype occurred a few times. Antigen: not known. The gene calls are TRBV20-1 and TRBJ1-4; D gene uncertain. Sequencing input: cord blood. The clonotype originates from a newborn girl in good health. This CDR3 reads CSAAQRGNEKLFF. The CDR3 DNA reads as TGCAGTGCCGCACAGCGGGGTAATGAAAAACTGTTTTTT.